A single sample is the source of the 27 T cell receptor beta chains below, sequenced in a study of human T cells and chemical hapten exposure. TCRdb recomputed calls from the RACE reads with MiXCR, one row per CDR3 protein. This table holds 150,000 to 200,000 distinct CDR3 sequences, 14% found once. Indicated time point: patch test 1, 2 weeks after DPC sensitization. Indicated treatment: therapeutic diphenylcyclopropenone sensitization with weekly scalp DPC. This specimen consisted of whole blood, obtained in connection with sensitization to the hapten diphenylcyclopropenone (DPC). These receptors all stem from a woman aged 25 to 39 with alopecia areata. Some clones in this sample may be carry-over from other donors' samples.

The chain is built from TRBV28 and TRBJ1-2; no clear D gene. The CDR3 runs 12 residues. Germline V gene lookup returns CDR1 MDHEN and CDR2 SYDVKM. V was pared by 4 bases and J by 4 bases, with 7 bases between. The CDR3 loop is CASSSWVYGYTF. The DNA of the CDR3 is TGTGCCAGCAGTTCGTGGGTCTATGGCTACACCTTC.

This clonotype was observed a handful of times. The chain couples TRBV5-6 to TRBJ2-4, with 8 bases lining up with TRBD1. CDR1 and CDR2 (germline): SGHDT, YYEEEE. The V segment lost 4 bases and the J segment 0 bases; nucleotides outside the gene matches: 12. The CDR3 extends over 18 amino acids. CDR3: CASSRIDRGLIAKNIQYF. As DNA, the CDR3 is TGTGCCAGCAGCAGAATAGACAGGGGTCTTATAGCCAAAAACATTCAGTACTTC.

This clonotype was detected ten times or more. The CDR3 region is CASSRTTLEKLFF. Here the CDR3 DNA reads TGTGCCAGCAGTCGCACGACCCTAGAAAAACTGTTTTTT. The V and J genes are TRBV28 and TRBJ1-4; D ambiguous. The V end lost 5 bases, the J end lost 8 bases, and 12 bases lay between the germline ends. The CDR3 sequence is 13 residues long. The germline V gene encodes CDR1 MDHEN and CDR2 SYDVKM.

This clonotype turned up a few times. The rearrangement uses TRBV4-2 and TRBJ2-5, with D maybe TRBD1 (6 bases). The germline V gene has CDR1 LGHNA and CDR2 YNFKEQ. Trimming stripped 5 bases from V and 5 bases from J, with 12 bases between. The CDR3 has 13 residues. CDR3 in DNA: TGTGCCAGCAGCGTATACGACAGGGAGACCCAGTACTTC. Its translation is CASSVYDRETQYF.

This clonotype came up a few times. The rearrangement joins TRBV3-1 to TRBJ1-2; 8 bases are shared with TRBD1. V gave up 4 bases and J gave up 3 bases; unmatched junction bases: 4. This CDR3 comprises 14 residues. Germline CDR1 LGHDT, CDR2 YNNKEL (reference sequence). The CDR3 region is CASSREQGDYGYTF. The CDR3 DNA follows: TGTGCCAGCAGCCGTGAACAGGGGGACTATGGCTACACCTTC.

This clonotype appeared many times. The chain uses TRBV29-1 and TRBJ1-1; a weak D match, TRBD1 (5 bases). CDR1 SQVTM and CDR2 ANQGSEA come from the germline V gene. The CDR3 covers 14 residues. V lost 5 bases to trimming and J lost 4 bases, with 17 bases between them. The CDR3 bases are TGCAGCGTTCTAAAAGACCAGGGTCGCACTGAAGCTTTCTTT. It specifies CSVLKDQGRTEAFF. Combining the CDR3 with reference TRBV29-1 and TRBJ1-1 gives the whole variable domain SAVISQKPSRDICQRGTSLTIQCQVDSQVTMMFWYRQQPGQSLTLIATANQGSEATYESGFVIDKFPISRPNLTFSTLTVSNMSPEDSSIYLCSVLKDQGRTEAFFGQGTRLTVV.

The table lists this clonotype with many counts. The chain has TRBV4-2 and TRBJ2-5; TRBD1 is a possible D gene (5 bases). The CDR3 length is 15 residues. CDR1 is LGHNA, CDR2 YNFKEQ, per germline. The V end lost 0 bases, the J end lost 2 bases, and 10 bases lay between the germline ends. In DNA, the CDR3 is TGTGCCAGCAGCCAAGATCGGTCAGGGCAAGAGACCCAGTACTTC. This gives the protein CASSQDRSGQETQYF.

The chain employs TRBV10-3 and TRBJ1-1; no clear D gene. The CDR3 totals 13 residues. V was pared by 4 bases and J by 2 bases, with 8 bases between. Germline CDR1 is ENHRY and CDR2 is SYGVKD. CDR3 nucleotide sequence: TGTGCCATCAGTGTGAGTTCCAACACTGAAGCTTTCTTT. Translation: CAISVSSNTEAFF.

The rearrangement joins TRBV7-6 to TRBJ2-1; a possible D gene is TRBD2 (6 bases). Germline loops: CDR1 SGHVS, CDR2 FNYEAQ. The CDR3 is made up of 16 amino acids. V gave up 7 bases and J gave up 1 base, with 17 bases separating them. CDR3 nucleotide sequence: TGTGCCAGCACCCGGGACGGCGGGGCTTCCTACAATGAGCAGTTCTTC. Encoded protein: CASTRDGGASYNEQFF.

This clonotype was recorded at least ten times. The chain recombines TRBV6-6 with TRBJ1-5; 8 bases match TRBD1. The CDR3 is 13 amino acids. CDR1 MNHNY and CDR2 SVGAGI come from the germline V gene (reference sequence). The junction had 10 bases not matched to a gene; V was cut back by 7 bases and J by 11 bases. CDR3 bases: TGTGCCAGCACACGGGACAGGCGACGGGCCCAGCATTTT. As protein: CASTRDRRRAQHF.

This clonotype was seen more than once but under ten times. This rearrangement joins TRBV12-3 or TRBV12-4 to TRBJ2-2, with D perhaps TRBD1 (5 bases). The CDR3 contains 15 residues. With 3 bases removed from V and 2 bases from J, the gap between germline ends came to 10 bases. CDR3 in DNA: TGTGCCAGCAGTTTGTTTAGGGGAAACACCGGGGAGCTGTTTTTT. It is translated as CASSLFRGNTGELFF.

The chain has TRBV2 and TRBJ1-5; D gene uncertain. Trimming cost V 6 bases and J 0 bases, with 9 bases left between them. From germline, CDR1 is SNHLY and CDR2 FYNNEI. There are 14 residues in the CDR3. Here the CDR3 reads CASRETDSNQPQHF. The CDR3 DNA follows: TGTGCCAGCAGGGAAACAGATAGCAATCAGCCCCAGCATTTT.

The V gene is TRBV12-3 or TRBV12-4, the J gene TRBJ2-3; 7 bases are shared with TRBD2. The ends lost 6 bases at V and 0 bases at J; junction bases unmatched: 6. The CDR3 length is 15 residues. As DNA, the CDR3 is TGTGCCAGCAGCTTACTAGCGAGGAGCACAGATACGCAGTATTTT. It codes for CASSLLARSTDTQYF.

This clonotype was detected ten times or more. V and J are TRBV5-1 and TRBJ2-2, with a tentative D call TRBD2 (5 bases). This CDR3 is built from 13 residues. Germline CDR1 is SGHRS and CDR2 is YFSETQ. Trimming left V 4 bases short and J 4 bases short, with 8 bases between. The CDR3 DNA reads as TGCGCCAGCAGCAAAGCGGTCACCGGGGAGCTGTTTTTT. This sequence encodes CASSKAVTGELFF.

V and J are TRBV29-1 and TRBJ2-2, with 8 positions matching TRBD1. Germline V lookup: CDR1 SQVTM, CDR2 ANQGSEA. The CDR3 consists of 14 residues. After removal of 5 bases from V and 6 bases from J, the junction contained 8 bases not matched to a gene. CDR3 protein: CSVKGTGSPGELFF. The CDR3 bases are TGCAGCGTTAAAGGGACAGGTTCTCCCGGGGAGCTGTTTTTT.

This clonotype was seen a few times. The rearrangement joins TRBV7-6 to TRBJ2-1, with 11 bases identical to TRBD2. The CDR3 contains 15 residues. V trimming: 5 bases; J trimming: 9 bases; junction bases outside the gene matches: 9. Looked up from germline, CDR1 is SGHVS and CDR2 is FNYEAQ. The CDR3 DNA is TGTGCCAGCAGCCAACTAGCGGGAGAATTGGGTGAGCAGTTCTTC. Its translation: CASSQLAGELGEQFF.

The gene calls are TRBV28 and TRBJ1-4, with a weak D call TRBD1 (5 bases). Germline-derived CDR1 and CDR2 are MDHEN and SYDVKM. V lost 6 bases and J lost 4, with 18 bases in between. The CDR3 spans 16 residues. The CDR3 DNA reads TGTGCCAGCAGATCCCACGGGGCAGGGCTTAATGAAAAACTGTTTTTT. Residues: CASRSHGAGLNEKLFF.

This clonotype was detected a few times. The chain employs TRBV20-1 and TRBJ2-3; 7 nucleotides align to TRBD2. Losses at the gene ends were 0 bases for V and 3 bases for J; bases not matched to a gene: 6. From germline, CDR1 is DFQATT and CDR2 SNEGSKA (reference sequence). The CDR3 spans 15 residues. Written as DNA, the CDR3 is TGCAGTGCTAGAGATCCCCTAGCGGCTACAGATACGCAGTATTTT. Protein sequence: CSARDPLAATDTQYF.

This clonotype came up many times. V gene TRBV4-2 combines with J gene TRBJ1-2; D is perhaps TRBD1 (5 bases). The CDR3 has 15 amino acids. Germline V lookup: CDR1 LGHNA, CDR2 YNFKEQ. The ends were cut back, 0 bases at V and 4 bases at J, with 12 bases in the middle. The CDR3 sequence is CASSQDLRQGYGYTF. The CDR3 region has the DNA TGTGCCAGCAGCCAAGATCTTCGGCAGGGCTATGGCTACACCTTC.

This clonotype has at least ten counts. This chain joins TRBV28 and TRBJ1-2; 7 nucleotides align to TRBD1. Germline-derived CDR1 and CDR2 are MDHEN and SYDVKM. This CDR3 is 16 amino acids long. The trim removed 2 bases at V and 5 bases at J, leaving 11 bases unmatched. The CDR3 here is CASSLLIDRAGYGYTF. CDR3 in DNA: TGTGCCAGCAGTTTACTGATAGACAGGGCGGGGTATGGCTACACCTTC.

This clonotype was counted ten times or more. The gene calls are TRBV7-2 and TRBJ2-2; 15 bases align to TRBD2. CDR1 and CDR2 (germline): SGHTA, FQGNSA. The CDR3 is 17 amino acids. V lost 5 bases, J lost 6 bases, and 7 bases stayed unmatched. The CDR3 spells CASSRRTSGGAAGELFF. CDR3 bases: TGTGCCAGCAGCCGACGGACTAGCGGGGGGGCCGCCGGGGAGCTGTTTTTT.

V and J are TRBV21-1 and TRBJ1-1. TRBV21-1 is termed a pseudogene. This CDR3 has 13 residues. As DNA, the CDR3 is TGTGCCAGCAGCAAAGGTTCTGGGACTGAAGCTTTCTTT. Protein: CASSKGSGTEAFF.

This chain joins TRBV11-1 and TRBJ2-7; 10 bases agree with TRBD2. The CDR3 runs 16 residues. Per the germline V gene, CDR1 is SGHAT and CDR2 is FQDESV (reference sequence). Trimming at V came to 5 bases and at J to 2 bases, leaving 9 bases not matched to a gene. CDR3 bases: TGTGCCAGCAGCGCCCTACTAGCGGGAACCCCCTACGAGCAGTACTTC. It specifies CASSALLAGTPYEQYF. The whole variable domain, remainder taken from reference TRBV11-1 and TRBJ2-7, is EAEVAQSPRYKITEKSQAVAFWCDPISGHATLYWYRQILGQGPELLVQFQDESVVDDSQLPKDRFSAERLKGVDSTLKIQPAELGDSAMYLCASSALLAGTPYEQYFGPGTRLTVT.

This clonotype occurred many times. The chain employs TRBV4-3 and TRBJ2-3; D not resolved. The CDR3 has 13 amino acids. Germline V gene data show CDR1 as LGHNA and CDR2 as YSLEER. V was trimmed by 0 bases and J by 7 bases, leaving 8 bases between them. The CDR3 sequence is CASSQDRRHTQYF. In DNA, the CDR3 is TGCGCCAGCAGCCAAGATCGGCGCCATACGCAGTATTTT.

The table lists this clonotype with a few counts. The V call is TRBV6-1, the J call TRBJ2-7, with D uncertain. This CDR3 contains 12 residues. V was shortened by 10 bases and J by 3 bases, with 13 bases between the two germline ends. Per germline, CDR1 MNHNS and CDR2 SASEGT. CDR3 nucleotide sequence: TGTGCCACTCAGCGCCCCGGCTACGAGCAGTACTTC. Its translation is CATQRPGYEQYF.

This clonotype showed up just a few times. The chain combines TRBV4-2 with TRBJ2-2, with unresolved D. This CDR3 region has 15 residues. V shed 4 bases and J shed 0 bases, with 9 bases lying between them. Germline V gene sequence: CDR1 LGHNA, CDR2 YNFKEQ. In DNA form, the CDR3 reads TGTGCCAGCAGCCGAAATTGGCCGAACACCGGGGAGCTGTTTTTT. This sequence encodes CASSRNWPNTGELFF.

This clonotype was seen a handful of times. In DNA, the CDR3 is TGTGCCATCAGTGAGCACGGGGGGTCCATGGCGAGGCAGTTCTTC. Translation gives CAISEHGGSMARQFF. This chain links TRBV10-3 with TRBJ2-1, with 7 bases identical to TRBD2. The CDR3 is made up of 15 amino acids. Germline V CDR1 and CDR2: ENHRY, SYGVKD. The V gene end was trimmed by 2 bases and the J gene end by 12 bases; junction bases not matched to a gene: 13.